The entry below gives a single T cell receptor (beta chain) sequence along with its context. Antigen unknown. Generated by immunoSEQ multiplex PCR, the TCRdb table keeps only in-frame clones and is missing some. The table has some 50,000 clones, 75% to 90% seen once; the top ten hold around 0.78%. The CDR3 runs to 15 residues. Germline V gene sequence: CDR1 SEHNR, CDR2 FQNEAQ (reference sequence). Between the trimmed V and J ends, which lost 5 bases and 5 bases, there was a span of 18 bases. This entry belongs to a study of memory CD8 T cells in hepatitis C reinfection. Background on the study: After reinfection, two primary-infection resolvers became chronically infected. Study results and limitations: With four to six donors, public clonotype conclusions could not be definitive.

Indicated time point: late/post reinfection, 12 to 24 weeks after detection. The sorted cells went straight to TCR sequencing with no prior in vitro expansion. The chain uses TRBV7-9 and TRBJ1-1; tentatively, D is TRBD1 (6 bases). This sequence was found in a man aged 18 to 30 with hepatitis C virus infection. The sequenced sample was naive CD8+ T cells sorted from blood. CDR3 DNA sequence: TGTGCCAGCAGCCGGGATCCCCCAGGGGTGACTGAAGCTTTCTTT. It codes for CASSRDPPGVTEAFF.